This paragraph covers one T cell receptor (beta chain) sequence. Its antigen remains unidentified. These data originate in a study of cytomegalovirus exposure and HLA in healthy donors. Regarding the study as a whole: There were a few CMV-associated chains whose specificity for CMV antigens was confirmed in vitro. A cluster of highly shared sequence variants was likely a sequencing artifact.

PCR amplification relied on 60 Vbeta primers (plus 13 Jbeta primers). Generated by immunoSEQ multiplex PCR, the TCRdb table keeps only in-frame clones and is missing some. There are 75,000 to 95,000 clones in the sample; less than 70% occur only once, and roughly 2.6% lies in the top ten. With 2 bases removed from V and 6 bases from J, the gap between germline ends came to 10 bases. Looked up from germline, CDR1 is SGHVS and CDR2 is FQNEAQ. The CDR3 covers 13 residues. The receptor was isolated from a man between 45 and 60 years old in good health and CMV-seronegative. This chain joins TRBV7-8 and TRBJ1-1; unclear D gene. The material sequenced was PBMCs. CDR3 DNA sequence: TGTGCCAGCAGCTTAATGGTACAGTCTGAAGCTTTCTTT. Translating it yields CASSLMVQSEAFF.